This T cell receptor (beta chain) was profiled in a study of cytomegalovirus exposure and HLA in healthy donors. Study results and limitations: Exclusion as indistinguishable affected some V segments, including TRBV6-2 and TRBV6-3. Among TCR beta chains, those listed as cytomegalovirus-associated numbered around 160. It was assumed in the presence/absence analyses that sequencing depth was roughly uniform across donors.

This clone came up once. As yet, its antigen is unknown. CDR3 length: 16 amino acids. Trimming at V came to 6 bases and at J to 1 base, leaving 7 bases not matched to a gene. Germline values: CDR1 SGHVS, CDR2 FQNEAQ. The PCR used 60 Vbeta and 13 Jbeta primers. TCRdb's table, derived via immunoSEQ multiplex PCR, lists solely in-frame clones and lacks some. The top ten clones hold around 15% of a sample with roughly 87,000 clones, about four fifths of them seen once. Sequencing was carried out using PBMCs. The chain joins TRBV7-8 to TRBJ2-1, with 9 bases lining up with TRBD1. This clonotype was sampled from a woman aged 40 to 50 in good health and CMV-seropositive. DNA for the CDR3: TGTGCCAGCAGTATTTTACAGGGGGCTTCCTACAATGAGCAGTTCTTC. Translated: CASSILQGASYNEQFF.